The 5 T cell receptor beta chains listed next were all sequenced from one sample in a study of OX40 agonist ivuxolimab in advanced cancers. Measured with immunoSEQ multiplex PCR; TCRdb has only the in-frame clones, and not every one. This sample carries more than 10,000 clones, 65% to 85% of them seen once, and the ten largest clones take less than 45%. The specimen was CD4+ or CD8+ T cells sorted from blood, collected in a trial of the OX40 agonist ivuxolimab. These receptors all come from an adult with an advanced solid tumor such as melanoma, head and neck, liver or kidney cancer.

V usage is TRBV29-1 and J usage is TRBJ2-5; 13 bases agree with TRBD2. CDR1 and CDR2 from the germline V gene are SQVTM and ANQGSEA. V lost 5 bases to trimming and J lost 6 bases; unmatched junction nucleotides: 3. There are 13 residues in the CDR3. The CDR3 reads CSVRTSGGKTQYF. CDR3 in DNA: TGCAGCGTTCGGACTAGCGGGGGAAAGACCCAGTACTTC.

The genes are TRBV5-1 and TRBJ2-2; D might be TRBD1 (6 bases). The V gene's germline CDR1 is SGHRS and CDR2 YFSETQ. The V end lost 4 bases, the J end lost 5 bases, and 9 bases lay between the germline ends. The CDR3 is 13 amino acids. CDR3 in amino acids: CASSKQGTGELFF. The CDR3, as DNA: TGCGCCAGCAGCAAACAGGGAACCGGGGAGCTGTTTTTT.

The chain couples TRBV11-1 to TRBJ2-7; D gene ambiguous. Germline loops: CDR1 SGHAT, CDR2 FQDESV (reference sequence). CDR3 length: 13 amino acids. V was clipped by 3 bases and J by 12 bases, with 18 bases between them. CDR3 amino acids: CASSLGVPESTYF. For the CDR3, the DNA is TGTGCCAGCAGCTTGGGCGTCCCGGAGAGCACGTACTTC.

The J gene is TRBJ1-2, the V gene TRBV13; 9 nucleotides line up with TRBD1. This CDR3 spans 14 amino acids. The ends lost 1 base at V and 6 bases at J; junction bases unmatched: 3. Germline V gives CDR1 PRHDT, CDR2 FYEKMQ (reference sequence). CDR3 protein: CASSLARTGDGYTF. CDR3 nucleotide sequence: TGTGCCAGCAGCTTAGCCCGGACAGGGGATGGCTACACCTTC. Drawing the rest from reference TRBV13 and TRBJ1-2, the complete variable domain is AAGVIQSPRHLIKEKRETATLKCYPIPRHDTVYWYQQGPGQDPQFLISFYEKMQSDKGSIPDRFSAQQFSDYHSELNMSSLELGDSALYFCASSLARTGDGYTFGSGTRLTVV.

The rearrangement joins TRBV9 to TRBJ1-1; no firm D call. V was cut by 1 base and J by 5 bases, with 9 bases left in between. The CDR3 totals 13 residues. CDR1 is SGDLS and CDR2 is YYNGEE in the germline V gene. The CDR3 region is CASSVTAGTEAFF. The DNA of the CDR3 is TGTGCCAGCAGCGTAACGGCGGGAACTGAAGCTTTCTTT.